A single TCR beta chain is shown here with its context. The antigen is undetermined. This entry comes from a study of T-cell memory formation after mild COVID-19. V was trimmed by 0 bases and J by 6 bases, leaving 15 bases between them. The germline V gene encodes CDR1 LGHDT and CDR2 YNNKEL (reference sequence). The CDR3 is made up of 16 amino acids. Regarding the study as a whole: Within pre-infection memory, some responding clones were found, suggesting cross-reactive memory joined.

TCRdb reprocessed the 5' RACE reads via MiXCR and lists one record per CDR3 protein. The sample records 470,000 or so distinct CDR3 sequences, 15% to 20% being singletons. This sequence originates from an adult woman who had mild COVID-19 (a few samples of this study predate the infection). Cell type and time point are not known. The sequenced material came from PBMCs or a T cell subset sorted from them (not recorded which). The chain carries TRBV3-1 and TRBJ1-5; unclear D gene. CDR3 DNA: TGTGCCAGCAGCCAAGACCCCGGTTTTGTTGGTCAGCCCCAGCATTTT. This encodes CASSQDPGFVGQPQHF.